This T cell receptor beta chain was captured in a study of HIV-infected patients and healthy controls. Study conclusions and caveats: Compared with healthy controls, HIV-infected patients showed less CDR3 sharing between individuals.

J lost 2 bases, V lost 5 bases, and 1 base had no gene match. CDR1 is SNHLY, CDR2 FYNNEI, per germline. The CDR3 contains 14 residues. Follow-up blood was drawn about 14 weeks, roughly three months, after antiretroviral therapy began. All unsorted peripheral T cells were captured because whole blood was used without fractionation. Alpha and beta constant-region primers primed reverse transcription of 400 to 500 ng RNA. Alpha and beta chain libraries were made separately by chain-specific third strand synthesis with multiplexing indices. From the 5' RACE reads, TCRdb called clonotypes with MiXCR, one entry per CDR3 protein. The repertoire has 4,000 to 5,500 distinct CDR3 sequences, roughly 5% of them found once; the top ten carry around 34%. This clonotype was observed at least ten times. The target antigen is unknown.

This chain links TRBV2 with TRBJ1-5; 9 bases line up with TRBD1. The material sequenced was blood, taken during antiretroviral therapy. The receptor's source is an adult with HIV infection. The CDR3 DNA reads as TGTGCCAGCAGTAGGACAGGGGGCAATCAGCCCCAGCATTTT. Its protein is CASSRTGGNQPQHF.